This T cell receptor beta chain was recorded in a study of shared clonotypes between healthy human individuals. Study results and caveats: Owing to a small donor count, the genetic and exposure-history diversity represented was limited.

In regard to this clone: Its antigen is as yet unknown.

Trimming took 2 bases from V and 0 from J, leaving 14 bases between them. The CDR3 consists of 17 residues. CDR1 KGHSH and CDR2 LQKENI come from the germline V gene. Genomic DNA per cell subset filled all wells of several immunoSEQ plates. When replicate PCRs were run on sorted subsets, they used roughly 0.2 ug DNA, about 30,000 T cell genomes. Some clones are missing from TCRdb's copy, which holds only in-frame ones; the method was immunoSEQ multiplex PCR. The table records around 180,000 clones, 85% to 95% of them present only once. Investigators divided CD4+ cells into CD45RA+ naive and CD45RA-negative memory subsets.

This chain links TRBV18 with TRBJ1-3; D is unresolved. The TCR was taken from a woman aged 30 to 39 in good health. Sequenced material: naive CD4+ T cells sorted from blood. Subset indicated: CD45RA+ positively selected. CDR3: CASSPLAPASSGNTIYF. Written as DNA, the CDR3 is TGTGCCAGCTCACCATTAGCTCCGGCATCCTCTGGAAACACCATATATTTT.